This T cell receptor beta chain stems from a study of early T cells in non-severe SARS-CoV-2 infection. Background on the study: The sequenced material was bulk RNA from unsorted whole blood, and its chains were unpaired.

This clonotype was observed a handful of times. Its specificity is not known. Unique molecular identifier tags were affixed to discrete cDNA molecules. TCRdb passed the 5' RACE reads through MiXCR, listing each CDR3 protein once. There are roughly 77,000 distinct CDR3 sequences in the sample; 12% occur only once, and about 5% lies in the top ten. General study findings and limits: Private and CD4 specificities were missed by VDJdb matching, skewed to anti-spike CD8.

Sequencing was performed on whole blood. The clonotype comes from an adult who was a healthcare worker with PCR-confirmed SARS-CoV-2 infection or an uninfected control (not recorded which).

The CDR3 DNA sequence: TGCAGTGCTAGAAACCGAAGGGGGCTGGGGGGCACTGAAGCTTTCTTT. Translation: CSARNRRGLGGTEAFF. This chain uses TRBV20-1 with TRBJ1-1; 7 bases map to TRBD1. CDR3 length: 16 residues. Per germline, CDR1 DFQATT and CDR2 SNEGSKA (reference sequence). V was clipped by 2 bases and J by 4 bases; unmatched bases: 13.